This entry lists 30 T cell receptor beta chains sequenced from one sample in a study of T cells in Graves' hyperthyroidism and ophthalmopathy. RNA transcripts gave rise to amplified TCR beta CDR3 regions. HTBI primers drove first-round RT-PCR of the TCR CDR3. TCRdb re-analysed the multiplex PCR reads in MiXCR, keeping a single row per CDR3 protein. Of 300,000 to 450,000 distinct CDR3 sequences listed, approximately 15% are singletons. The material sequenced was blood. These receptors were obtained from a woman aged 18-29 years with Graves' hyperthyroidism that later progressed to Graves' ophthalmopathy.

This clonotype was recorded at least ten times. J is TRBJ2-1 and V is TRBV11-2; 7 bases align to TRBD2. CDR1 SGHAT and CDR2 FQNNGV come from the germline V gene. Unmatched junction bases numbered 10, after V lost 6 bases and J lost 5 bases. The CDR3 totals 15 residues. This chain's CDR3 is CASRPPGTTNNEQFF. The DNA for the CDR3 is TGTGCCAGCAGGCCCCCCGGGACTACCAACAATGAGCAGTTCTTC.

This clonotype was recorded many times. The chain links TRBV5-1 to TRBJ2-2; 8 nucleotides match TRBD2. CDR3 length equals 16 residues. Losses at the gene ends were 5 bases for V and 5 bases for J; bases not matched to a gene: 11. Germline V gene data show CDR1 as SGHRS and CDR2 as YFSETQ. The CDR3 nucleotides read TGCGCCAGCAGACCTCAAGTGTCGGGGGGGACCGGGGAGCTGTTTTTT. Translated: CASRPQVSGGTGELFF.

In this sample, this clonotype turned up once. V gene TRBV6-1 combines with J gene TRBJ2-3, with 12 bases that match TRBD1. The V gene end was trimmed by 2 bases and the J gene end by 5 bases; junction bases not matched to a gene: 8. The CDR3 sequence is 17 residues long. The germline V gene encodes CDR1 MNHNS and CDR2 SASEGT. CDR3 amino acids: CASSESLGQGAGDTQYF. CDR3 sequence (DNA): TGTGCCAGCAGTGAAAGCCTGGGACAGGGGGCTGGAGATACGCAGTATTTT.

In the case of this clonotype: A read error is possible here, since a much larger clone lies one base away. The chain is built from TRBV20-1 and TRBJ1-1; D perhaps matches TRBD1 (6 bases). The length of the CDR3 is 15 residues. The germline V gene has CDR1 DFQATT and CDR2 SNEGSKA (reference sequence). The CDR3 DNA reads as TGCAGTGCGCTAAGGGCGGACAGATCGAACCCTGAAGCTTTCTTT. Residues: CSALRADRSNPEAFF.

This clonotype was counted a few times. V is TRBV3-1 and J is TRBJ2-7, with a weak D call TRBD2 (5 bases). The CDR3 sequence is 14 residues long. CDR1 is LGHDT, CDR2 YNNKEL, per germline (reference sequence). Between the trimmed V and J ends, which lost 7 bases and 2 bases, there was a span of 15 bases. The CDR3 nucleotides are TGTGCCAGCAAGTGGTCGGGATTCCCCTACGAGCAGTACTTC. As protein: CASKWSGFPYEQYF.

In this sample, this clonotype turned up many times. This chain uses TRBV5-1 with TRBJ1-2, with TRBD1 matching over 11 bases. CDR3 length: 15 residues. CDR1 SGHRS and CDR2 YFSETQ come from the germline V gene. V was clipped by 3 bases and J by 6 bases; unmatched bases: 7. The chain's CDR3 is CASSSRTGGANGYTF. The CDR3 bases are TGCGCCAGCAGCTCACGGACAGGGGGCGCAAATGGCTACACCTTC.

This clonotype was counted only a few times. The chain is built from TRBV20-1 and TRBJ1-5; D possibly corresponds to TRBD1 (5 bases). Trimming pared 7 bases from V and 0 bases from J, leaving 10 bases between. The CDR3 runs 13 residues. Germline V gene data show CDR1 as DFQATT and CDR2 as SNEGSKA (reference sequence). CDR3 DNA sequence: TGCAGTGTCCGACAGCTTAGCAATCAGCCCCAGCATTTT. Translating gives CSVRQLSNQPQHF.

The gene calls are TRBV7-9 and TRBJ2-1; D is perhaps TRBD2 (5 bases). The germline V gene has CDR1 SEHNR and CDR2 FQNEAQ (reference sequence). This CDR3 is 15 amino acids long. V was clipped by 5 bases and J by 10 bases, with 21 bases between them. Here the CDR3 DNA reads TGTGCCAGCAGCCCCCCCAGCGGTGGGATGTTCGAGCAGTTCTTC. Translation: CASSPPSGGMFEQFF.

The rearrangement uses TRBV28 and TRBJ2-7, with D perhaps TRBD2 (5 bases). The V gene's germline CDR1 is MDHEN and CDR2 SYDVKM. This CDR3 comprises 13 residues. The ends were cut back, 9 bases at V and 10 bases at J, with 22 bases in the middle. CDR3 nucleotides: TGTGCCAGTGCACCCTCCGGACTCCGAGAACAGTACTTC. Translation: CASAPSGLREQYF.

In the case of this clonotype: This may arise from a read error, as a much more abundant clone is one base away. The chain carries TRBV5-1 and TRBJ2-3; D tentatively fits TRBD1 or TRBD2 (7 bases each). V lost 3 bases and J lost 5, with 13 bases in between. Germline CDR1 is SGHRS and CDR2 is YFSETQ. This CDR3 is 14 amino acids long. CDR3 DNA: TGCGCCAGCAGCTACAGCAGGGGGGGAGATACGCAGTATTTT. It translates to CASSYSRGGDTQYF.

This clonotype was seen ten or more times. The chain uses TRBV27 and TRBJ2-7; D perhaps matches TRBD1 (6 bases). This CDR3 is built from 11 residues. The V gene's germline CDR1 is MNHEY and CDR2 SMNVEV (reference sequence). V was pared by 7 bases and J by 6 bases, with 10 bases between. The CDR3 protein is CASTKGGEQYF. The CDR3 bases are TGTGCCAGCACCAAAGGGGGCGAGCAGTACTTC.

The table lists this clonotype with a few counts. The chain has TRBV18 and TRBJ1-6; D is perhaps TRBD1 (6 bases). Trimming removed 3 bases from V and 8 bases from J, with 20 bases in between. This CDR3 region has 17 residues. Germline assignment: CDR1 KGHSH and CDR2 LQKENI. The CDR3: CASSPLGGAGADSPLHF. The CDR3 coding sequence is TGTGCCAGCTCACCCCTCGGGGGGGCAGGGGCCGATTCACCCCTCCACTTT.

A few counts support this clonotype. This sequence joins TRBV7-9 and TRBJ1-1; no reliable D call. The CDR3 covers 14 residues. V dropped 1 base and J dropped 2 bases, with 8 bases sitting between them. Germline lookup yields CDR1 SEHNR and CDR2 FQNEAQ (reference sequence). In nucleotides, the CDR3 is TGTGCCAGCAGCTTAGGAGGCATAAACACTGAAGCTTTCTTT. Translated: CASSLGGINTEAFF.

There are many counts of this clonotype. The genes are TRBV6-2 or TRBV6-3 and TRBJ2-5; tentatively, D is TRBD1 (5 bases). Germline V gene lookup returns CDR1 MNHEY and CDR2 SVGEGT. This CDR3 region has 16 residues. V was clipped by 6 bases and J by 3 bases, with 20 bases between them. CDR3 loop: CASSSTVGRWEETQYF. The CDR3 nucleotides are TGTGCCAGCAGCTCAACCGTGGGGCGCTGGGAAGAGACCCAGTACTTC.

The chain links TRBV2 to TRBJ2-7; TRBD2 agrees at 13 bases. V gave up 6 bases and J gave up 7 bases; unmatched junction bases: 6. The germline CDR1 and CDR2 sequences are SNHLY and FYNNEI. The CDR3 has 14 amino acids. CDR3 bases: TGTGCCAGCAGCGACCCGGGACTAGCGGGAGAGCAGTACTTC. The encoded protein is CASSDPGLAGEQYF.

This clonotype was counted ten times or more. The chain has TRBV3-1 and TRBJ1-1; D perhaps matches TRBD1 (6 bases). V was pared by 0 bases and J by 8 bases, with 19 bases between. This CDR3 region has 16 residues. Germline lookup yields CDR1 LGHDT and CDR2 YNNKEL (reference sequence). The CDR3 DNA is TGTGCCAGCAGCCAAGATACCATAACAGGGCGGGTCGAAGCTTTCTTT. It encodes CASSQDTITGRVEAFF.

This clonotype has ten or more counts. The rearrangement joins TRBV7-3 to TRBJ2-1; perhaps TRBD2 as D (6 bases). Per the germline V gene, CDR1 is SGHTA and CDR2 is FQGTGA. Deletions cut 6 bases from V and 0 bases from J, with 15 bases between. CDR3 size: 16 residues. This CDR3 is CASSFLAASSYNEQFF. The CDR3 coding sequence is TGTGCCAGCAGTTTCTTAGCGGCGAGCTCCTACAATGAGCAGTTCTTC.

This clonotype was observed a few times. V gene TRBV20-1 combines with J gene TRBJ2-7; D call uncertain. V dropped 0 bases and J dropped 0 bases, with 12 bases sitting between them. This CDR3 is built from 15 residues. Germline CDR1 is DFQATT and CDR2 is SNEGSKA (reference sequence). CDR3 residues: CSARDLTGASYEQYF. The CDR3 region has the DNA TGCAGTGCTAGAGATCTAACGGGTGCCTCCTACGAGCAGTACTTC.

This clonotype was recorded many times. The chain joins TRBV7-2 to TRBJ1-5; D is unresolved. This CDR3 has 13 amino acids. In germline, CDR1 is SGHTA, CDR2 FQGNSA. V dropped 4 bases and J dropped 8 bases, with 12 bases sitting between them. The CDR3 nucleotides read TGTGCCAGCAGCTCTTGGGTTGGAGAGCCCCAGCATTTT. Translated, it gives CASSSWVGEPQHF.

The DNA of the CDR3 is TGTGCCAGCTCACCAGCGGGACTAGCGGGAGGCATAGGGAGGAATGAGCAGTTCTTC. Translating it yields CASSPAGLAGGIGRNEQFF. This chain links TRBV18 with TRBJ2-1, with 15 positions matching TRBD2. Germline V lookup: CDR1 KGHSH, CDR2 LQKENI. V trimming: 2 bases; J trimming: 7 bases; junction bases outside the gene matches: 12. The CDR3 covers 19 residues.

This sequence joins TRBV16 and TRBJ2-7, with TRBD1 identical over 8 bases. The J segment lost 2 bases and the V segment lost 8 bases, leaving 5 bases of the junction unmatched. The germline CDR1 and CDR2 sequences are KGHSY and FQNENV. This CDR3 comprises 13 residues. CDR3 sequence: CASRGQVTYEQYF. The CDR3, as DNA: TGTGCCAGCCGGGGACAGGTGACCTACGAGCAGTACTTC.

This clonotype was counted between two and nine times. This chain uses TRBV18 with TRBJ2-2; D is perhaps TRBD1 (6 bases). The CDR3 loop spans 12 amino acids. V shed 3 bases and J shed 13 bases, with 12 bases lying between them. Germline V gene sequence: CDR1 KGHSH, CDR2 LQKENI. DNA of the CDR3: TGTGCCAGCTCACCCCCAGGGGCCGCGCTGTTTTTT. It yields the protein CASSPPGAALFF.

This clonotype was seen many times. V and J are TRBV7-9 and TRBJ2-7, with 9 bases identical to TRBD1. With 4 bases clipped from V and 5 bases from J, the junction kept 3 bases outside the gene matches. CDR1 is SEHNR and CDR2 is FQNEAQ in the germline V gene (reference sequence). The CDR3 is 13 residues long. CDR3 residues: CASSYRQGDEQYF. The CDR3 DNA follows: TGTGCCAGCAGCTATCGACAGGGGGACGAGCAGTACTTC.

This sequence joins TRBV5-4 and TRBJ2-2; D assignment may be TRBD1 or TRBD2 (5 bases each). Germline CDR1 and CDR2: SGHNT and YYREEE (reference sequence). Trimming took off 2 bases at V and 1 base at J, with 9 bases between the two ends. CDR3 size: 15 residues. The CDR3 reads CASSFLGVNTGELFF. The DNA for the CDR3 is TGTGCCAGCAGCTTTTTGGGGGTGAACACCGGGGAGCTGTTTTTT. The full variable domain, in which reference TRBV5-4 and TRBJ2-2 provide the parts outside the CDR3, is ETGVTQSPTHLIKTRGQQVTLRCSSQSGHNTVSWYQQALGQGPQFIFQYYREEENGRGNFPPRFSGLQFPNYSSELNVNALELDDSALYLCASSFLGVNTGELFFGEGSRLTVL.

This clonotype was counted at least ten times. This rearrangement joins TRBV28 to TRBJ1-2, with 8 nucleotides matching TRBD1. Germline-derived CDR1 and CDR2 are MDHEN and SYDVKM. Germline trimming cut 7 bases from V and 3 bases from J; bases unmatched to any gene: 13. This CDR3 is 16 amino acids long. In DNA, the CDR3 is TGTGCCAGCACCGACAGGGGTTACGGTACGGACTATGGCTACACCTTC. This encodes CASTDRGYGTDYGYTF.

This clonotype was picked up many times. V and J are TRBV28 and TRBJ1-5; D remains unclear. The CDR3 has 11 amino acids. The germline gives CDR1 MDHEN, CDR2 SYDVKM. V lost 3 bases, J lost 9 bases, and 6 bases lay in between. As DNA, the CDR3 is TGTGCCAGCAGTTTGGGGAGGCCCCAGCATTTT. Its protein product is CASSLGRPQHF.

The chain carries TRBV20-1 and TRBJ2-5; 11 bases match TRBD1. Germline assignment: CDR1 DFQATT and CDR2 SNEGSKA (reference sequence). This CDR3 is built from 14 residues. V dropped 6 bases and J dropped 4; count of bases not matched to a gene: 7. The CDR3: CSAAGTGGSETQYF. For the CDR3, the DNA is TGCAGTGCAGCGGGGACAGGGGGATCAGAGACCCAGTACTTC.

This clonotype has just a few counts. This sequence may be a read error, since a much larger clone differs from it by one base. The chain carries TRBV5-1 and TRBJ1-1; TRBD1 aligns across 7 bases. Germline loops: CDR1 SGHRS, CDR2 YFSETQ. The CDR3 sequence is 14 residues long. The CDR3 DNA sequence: TGCGCCAGCAGCTTGACAGGGGCGAACTCTGAAGCTTTCTTT. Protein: CASSLTGANSEAFF.

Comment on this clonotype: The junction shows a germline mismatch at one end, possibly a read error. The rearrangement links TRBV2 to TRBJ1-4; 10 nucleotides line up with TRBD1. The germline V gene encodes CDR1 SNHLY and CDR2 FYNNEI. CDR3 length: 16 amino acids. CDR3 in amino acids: CASRPGQGSGNEKLSF. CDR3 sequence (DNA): TGTGCCAGCAGGCCGGGACAGGGGTCCGGTAATGAAAAACTGTCTTTT.

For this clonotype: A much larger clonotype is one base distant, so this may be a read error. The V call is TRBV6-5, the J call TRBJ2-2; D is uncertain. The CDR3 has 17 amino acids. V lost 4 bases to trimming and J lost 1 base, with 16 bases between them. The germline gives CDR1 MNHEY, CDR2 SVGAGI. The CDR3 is CASSSPAISLNTGELFF. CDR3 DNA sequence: TGTGCCAGCAGTTCTCCCGCCATTAGCTTGAACACCGGGGAGCTGTTTTTT.